This TCR beta chain was recorded in a study of blood T cell repertoires in COVID-19. This CDR3 has 18 residues. The ends lost 0 bases at V and 2 bases at J; junction bases unmatched: 10. CDR1 is SGHAT and CDR2 is FQNNGV in the germline V gene. The table came from immunoSEQ multiplex PCR; TCRdb's copy has only in-frame clones and leaves some out. The sample has roughly 200,000 clones; 70% to 90% are singletons. The chain joins TRBV11-2 to TRBJ2-3, with TRBD2 matching 8 bases. Specimen: peripheral blood. This sequence was found in an older person with COVID-19, enrolled during active disease. The CDR3 sequence: CASSLDFAGGPITDTQYF. CDR3 bases: TGTGCCAGCAGCTTAGATTTTGCGGGGGGCCCTATCACAGATACGCAGTATTTT.